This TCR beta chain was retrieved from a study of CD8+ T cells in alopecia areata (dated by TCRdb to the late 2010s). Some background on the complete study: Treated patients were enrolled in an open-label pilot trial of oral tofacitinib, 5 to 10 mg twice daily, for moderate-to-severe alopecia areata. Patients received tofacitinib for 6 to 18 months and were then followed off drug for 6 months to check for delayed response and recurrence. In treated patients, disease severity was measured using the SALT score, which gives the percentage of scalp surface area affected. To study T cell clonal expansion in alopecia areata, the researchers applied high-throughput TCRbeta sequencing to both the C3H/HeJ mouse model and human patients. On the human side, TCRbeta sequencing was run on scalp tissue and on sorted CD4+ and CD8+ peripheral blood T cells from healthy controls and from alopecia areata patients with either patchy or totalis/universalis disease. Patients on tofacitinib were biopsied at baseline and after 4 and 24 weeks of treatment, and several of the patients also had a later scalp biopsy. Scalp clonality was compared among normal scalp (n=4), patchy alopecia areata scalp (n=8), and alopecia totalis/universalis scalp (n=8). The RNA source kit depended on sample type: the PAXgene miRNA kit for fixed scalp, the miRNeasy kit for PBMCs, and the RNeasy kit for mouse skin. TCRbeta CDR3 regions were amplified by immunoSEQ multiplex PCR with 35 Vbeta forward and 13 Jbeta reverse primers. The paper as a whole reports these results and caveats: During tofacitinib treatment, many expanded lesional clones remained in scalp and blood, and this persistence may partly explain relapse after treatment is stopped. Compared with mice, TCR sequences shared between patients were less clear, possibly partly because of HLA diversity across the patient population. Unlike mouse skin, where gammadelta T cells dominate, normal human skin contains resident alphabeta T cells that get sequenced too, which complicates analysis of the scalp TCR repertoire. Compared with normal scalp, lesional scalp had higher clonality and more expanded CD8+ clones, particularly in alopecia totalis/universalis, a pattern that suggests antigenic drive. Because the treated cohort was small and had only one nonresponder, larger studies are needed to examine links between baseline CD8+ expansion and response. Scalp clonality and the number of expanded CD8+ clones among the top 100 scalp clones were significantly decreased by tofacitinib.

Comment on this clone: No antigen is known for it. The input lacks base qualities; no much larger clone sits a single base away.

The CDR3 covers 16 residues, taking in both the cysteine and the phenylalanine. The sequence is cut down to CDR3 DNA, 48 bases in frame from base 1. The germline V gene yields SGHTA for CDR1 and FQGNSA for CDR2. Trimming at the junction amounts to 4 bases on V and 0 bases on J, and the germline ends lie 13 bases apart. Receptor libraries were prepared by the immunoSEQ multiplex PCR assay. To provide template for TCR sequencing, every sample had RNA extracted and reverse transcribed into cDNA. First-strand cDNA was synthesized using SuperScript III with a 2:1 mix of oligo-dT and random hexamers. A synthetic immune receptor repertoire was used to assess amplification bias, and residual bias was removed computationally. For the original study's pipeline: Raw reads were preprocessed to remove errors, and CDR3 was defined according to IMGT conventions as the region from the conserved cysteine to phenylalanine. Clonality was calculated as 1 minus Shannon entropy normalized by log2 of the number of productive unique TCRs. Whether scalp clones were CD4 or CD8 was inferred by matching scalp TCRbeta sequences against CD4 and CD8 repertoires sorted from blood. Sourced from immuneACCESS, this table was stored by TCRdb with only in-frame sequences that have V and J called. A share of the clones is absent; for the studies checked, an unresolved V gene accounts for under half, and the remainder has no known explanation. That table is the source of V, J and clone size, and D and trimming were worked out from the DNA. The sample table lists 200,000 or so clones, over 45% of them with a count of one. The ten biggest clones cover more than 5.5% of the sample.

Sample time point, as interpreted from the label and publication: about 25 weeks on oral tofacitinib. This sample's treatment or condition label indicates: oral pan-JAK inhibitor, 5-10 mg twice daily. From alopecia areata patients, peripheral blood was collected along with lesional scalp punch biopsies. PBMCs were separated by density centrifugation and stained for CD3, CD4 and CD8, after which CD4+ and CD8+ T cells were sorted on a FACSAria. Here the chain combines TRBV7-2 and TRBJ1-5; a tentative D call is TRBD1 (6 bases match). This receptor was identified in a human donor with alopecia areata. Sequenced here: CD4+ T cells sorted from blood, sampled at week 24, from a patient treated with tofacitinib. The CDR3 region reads CASSSGAGASNQPQHF. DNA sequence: TGTGCCAGCAGCTCGGGGGCCGGGGCTAGCAATCAGCCCCAGCATTTT. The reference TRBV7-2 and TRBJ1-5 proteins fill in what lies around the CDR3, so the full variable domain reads GAGVSQSPSNKVTEKGKDVELRCDPISGHTALYWYRQSLGQGLEFLIYFQGNSAPDKSGLPSDRFSAERTGGSVSTLTIQRTQQEDSAVYLCASSSGAGASNQPQHFGDGTRLSIL.